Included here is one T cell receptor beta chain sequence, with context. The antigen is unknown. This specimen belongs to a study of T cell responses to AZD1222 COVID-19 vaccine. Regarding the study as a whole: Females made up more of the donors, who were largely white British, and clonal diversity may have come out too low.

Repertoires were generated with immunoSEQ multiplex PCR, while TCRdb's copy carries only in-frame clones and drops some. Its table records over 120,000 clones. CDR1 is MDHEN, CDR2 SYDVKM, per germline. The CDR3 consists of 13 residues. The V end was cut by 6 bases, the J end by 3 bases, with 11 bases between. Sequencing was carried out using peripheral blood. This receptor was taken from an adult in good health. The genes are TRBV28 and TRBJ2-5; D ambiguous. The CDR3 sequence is CASSYTPKETQYF. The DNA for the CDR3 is TGTGCCAGCAGCTACACACCGAAAGAGACCCAGTACTTC. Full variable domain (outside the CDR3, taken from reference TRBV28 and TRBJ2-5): DVKVTQSSRYLVKRTGEKVFLECVQDMDHENMFWYRQDPGLGLRLIYFSYDVKMKEKGDIPEGYSVSREKKERFSLILESASTNQTSMYLCASSYTPKETQYFGPGTRLLVL.